These 25 T cell receptor beta chains came from one sample sequenced in a study of beta chain features in type 1 diabetes. Of the isolated RNA, all was reverse transcribed, and so the sequenced material was expressed TCRB transcripts. Sequencing was performed with immunoSEQ multiplex PCR; in TCRdb, only in-frame clones are kept and a portion is missing. The sample has over 300,000 clones, 6.5% to 10% seen once. The sequencing input was central memory CD4+ T cells from blood. These receptors were obtained from a woman younger than 30 in good health.

The DNA for the CDR3 is TGCAGCGTTCGTAGGGGATATGACACCCTGGAGCAGTACTTC. This encodes CSVRRGYDTLEQYF. The chain links TRBV29-1 to TRBJ2-7, with a tentative D call TRBD1 (5 bases). The CDR3 spans 14 residues. Germline CDR1 reads SQVTM; CDR2 reads ANQGSEA. The V and J ends lost 5 bases and 7 bases respectively, with 21 bases between them.

The chain is built from TRBV23-1 and TRBJ1-2; 7 bases are shared with TRBD1. TRBV23-1 carries the ORF label, with uncertain function. Germline trimming cut 8 bases from V and 4 bases from J; bases unmatched to any gene: 10. The CDR3 has 14 residues. The CDR3 sequence is CASPETGKRYGYTF. The CDR3 coding sequence is TGCGCCAGCCCGGAGACAGGGAAACGCTATGGCTACACCTTC.

This clone has more than one count but fewer than ten. The chain links TRBV29-1 to TRBJ2-7, with 8 bases lining up with TRBD1. CDR1 and CDR2 from the germline V gene are SQVTM and ANQGSEA. The CDR3 covers 15 residues. J gave up 1 base and V 5 bases, and 10 bases lay outside the gene matches. The CDR3 region is CSVSSGQVGSYEQYF. The CDR3 DNA reads TGCAGCGTTTCATCGGGACAGGTGGGATCCTACGAGCAGTACTTC.

The CDR3 sequence is CATNVAGMNTEAFF. For the CDR3, the DNA is TGTGCCACCAACGTTGCCGGTATGAACACTGAAGCTTTCTTT. V usage is TRBV7-9 and J usage is TRBJ1-1; no clear D. Germline CDR1 and CDR2: SEHNR and FQNEAQ (reference sequence). The CDR3 is 14 amino acids. With 10 bases removed from V and 0 bases from J, the gap between germline ends came to 15 bases.

CDR3 sequence (DNA): TGTGCCAGCAGCTTAAGGGTTATCTACGAGCAGTACTTC. Protein product: CASSLRVIYEQYF. V usage is TRBV7-2 and J usage is TRBJ2-7; no reliable D call. The CDR3 length is 13 residues. The V gene's germline CDR1 is SGHTA and CDR2 FQGNSA. V was cut by 2 bases and J by 3 bases, with 8 bases left in between.

This clone has only a few counts. V is TRBV7-9 and J is TRBJ2-1; 9 bases line up with TRBD2. With 2 bases clipped from V and 0 bases from J, the junction kept 8 bases outside the gene matches. Germline values: CDR1 SEHNR, CDR2 FQNEAQ (reference sequence). The CDR3 extends over 18 amino acids. CDR3 region: CASSLQGLATRSYNEQFF. As DNA, the CDR3 is TGTGCCAGCAGCTTACAGGGACTAGCTACTCGCTCCTACAATGAGCAGTTCTTC.

This clone was found a few times. The chain has TRBV6-6 and TRBJ2-1; TRBD2 matches at 9 bases. The germline V gene encodes CDR1 MNHNY and CDR2 SVGAGI (reference sequence). The CDR3 sequence is 14 residues long. The V segment lost 6 bases and the J segment 5 bases; nucleotides outside the gene matches: 5. This CDR3 is CASSSGTSNNEQFF. The CDR3 nucleotides are TGTGCCAGCAGCTCCGGGACTAGCAACAATGAGCAGTTCTTC.

The sample holds many counts of this clone. The sample has other DNA sequences that encode this CDR3 too. The chain carries TRBV10-3 and TRBJ1-4; D gene ambiguous. The germline V and J ends were trimmed by 0 bases and 7 bases, with 3 bases remaining between them. This CDR3 is built from 12 residues. The germline V gene has CDR1 ENHRY and CDR2 SYGVKD. The CDR3 sequence: CAISESTEKLFF. In nucleotides, the CDR3 is TGTGCCATCAGTGAGTCTACTGAAAAACTGTTTTTT.

This clone has a count of ten or more. The chain combines TRBV28 with TRBJ2-7; 8 nucleotides match TRBD1. This CDR3 has 17 residues. CDR1 is MDHEN, CDR2 SYDVKM, per germline. V was pared by 5 bases and J by 3 bases, with 15 bases of the junction left unmatched. The DNA for the CDR3 is TGTGCCAGCAGTACTACTCAGGGGGCGGAGAGACGCTACGAGCAGTACTTC. Protein: CASSTTQGAERRYEQYF.

The chain links TRBV7-2 to TRBJ2-2; D remains ambiguous. The V end was cut by 5 bases, the J end by 13 bases, with 11 bases between. The CDR3 extends over 11 amino acids. Germline CDR1 is SGHTA and CDR2 is FQGNSA. The CDR3: CASSPGPSLFF. The CDR3 region has the DNA TGTGCCAGCAGCCCCGGTCCTTCGCTGTTTTTT.

The rearrangement uses TRBV5-4 and TRBJ2-5, with TRBD2 matching 12 bases. CDR1 SGHNT and CDR2 YYREEE come from the germline V gene (reference sequence). CDR3 length: 16 residues. The ends lost 2 bases at V and 5 bases at J; junction bases unmatched: 7. This CDR3 is CASSFPSGRDAETQYF. The CDR3 bases are TGTGCCAGCAGCTTCCCTAGCGGGAGGGATGCGGAGACCCAGTACTTC. Filled out from reference TRBV5-4 and TRBJ2-5, the complete variable domain reads ETGVTQSPTHLIKTRGQQVTLRCSSQSGHNTVSWYQQALGQGPQFIFQYYREEENGRGNFPPRFSGLQFPNYSSELNVNALELDDSALYLCASSFPSGRDAETQYFGPGTRLLVL.

In nucleotides, the CDR3 is TGTGCCAGCAGCGGGGGGACGTTCGCGGGTGACACTGAAGCTTTCTTT. Its translation is CASSGGTFAGDTEAFF. The chain couples TRBV7-2 to TRBJ1-1; TRBD1 might be the D (5 bases). This CDR3 comprises 16 residues. The ends were cut back, 5 bases at V and 3 bases at J, with 19 bases in the middle. Germline-derived CDR1 and CDR2 are SGHTA and FQGNSA.

The genes are TRBV14 and TRBJ2-2; possible D gene TRBD1, 6 bases. CDR3 size: 15 residues. The germline V and J ends were trimmed by 2 bases and 7 bases, with 14 bases remaining between them. CDR1 and CDR2 (germline): SGHDN, FVKESK. The CDR3 coding sequence is TGTGCCAGCAGCCAACGTTCAGGGGCGAGCGGGGAGCTGTTTTTT. Translating gives CASSQRSGASGELFF.

This clone was counted between two and nine times. V usage is TRBV25-1 and J usage is TRBJ1-1; D possibly corresponds to TRBD1 (6 bases). Germline values: CDR1 MGHDK, CDR2 SYGVNS. The CDR3 sequence is 18 residues long. The V gene lost 7 bases and the J gene lost 5 bases, with 29 bases spanning the gap. The DNA for the CDR3 is TGTGCCAGCACCCCTGGGTTTCGTGGGGGGGCGGATTATACTGAAGCTTTCTTT. This gives the protein CASTPGFRGGADYTEAFF.

This clone was seen repeatedly, ten times or more. The genes are TRBV7-2 and TRBJ2-4; possibly TRBD2 for D (6 bases). The CDR3 extends over 17 amino acids. Germline V gene lookup returns CDR1 SGHTA and CDR2 FQGNSA. Trimming shortened V by 1 base and J by 0 bases, and 13 bases separated the two germline ends. The CDR3 is CASSLGAGNGAKNIQYF. The CDR3 DNA reads as TGTGCCAGCAGCTTAGGTGCGGGGAATGGAGCCAAAAACATTCAGTACTTC.

This clone came up a few times. The chain uses TRBV15 and TRBJ2-4; weak D call: TRBD1 (6 bases). The CDR3 consists of 15 residues. Between the trimmed V and J ends, which lost 6 bases and 4 bases, there was a span of 16 bases. In germline, CDR1 is LNHNV, CDR2 YYDKDF (reference sequence). The CDR3 sequence is CATSRAGTQKNIQYF. CDR3 DNA: TGTGCCACCAGTCGGGCAGGGACACAGAAAAACATTCAGTACTTC.

This clone occurred many times. This chain uses TRBV7-2 with TRBJ1-1, with D perhaps TRBD1 (6 bases). From germline, CDR1 is SGHTA and CDR2 FQGNSA. V dropped 0 bases and J dropped 5 bases, with 13 bases sitting between them. CDR3 length equals 15 residues. CDR3 in amino acids: CASSLARGGWTEAFF. The CDR3 region has the DNA TGTGCCAGCAGCTTAGCGCGTGGGGGCTGGACTGAAGCTTTCTTT. Together with reference TRBV7-2 and TRBJ1-1, the CDR3 gives the full variable domain: GAGVSQSPSNKVTEKGKDVELRCDPISGHTALYWYRQSLGQGLEFLIYFQGNSAPDKSGLPSDRFSAERTGGSVSTLTIQRTQQEDSAVYLCASSLARGGWTEAFFGQGTRLTVV.

The CDR3 bases are TGTGCCAGCAGCTCTCCCCCGGGACTAGCGGGAGATGAGCAGTTCTTC. Protein sequence: CASSSPPGLAGDEQFF. The gene calls are TRBV7-2 and TRBJ2-1, with 14 bases matching TRBD2. CDR1 is SGHTA, CDR2 FQGNSA, per germline. J lost 8 bases, V lost 4 bases, and 7 bases had no gene match. The length of the CDR3 is 16 residues.

As regards this clone: A much larger clonotype is one base distant, so this may be a read error. In the same sample, other DNA sequences code for this CDR3. The chain uses TRBV25-1 and TRBJ1-2; 9 bases are a match to TRBD1. The CDR3 is made up of 11 amino acids. Germline-derived CDR1 and CDR2 are MGHDK and SYGVNS. The J segment lost 5 bases and the V segment lost 10 bases, leaving 2 bases of the junction unmatched. CDR3: CATGQGYGYTF. CDR3 DNA sequence: TGTGCCACCGGACAGGGGTATGGCTACACCTTC.

This clone was found many times. The CDR3 nucleotides are TGTGCCATCAGCTCAGGTTTAGAGACTGAAGCTTTCTTT. Translated, it gives CAISSGLETEAFF. V gene TRBV10-3 combines with J gene TRBJ1-1; D ambiguous. The CDR3 extends over 13 amino acids. The V and J ends lost 6 bases and 5 bases respectively, with 13 bases between them. Germline values: CDR1 ENHRY, CDR2 SYGVKD.

This clone was counted only a few times. The V and J genes are TRBV2 and TRBJ2-4, with 9 bases fitting TRBD2. Germline CDR1 is SNHLY and CDR2 is FYNNEI. The junction had 9 bases not matched to a gene; V was cut back by 6 bases and J by 9 bases. The CDR3 consists of 14 residues. Here the CDR3 reads CASSQIAGAGIQYF. The CDR3 bases are TGTGCCAGCAGCCAGATAGCGGGAGCCGGCATTCAGTACTTC.

V and J are TRBV2 and TRBJ2-1; TRBD1 aligns across 8 bases. The trim removed 6 bases at V and 12 bases at J, leaving 4 bases unmatched. There are 11 residues in the CDR3. Germline V gene lookup returns CDR1 SNHLY and CDR2 FYNNEI. The CDR3, as DNA: TGTGCCAGCAGAAGGGACAGGCTGCAGTTCTTC. This gives the protein CASRRDRLQFF.

This clone was seen a handful of times. The rearrangement links TRBV29-1 to TRBJ2-5; D possibly corresponds to TRBD1 (5 bases). With 5 bases removed from V and 0 bases from J, the gap between germline ends came to 13 bases. In germline, CDR1 is SQVTM, CDR2 ANQGSEA. This CDR3 contains 14 residues. The CDR3 is CSVRLSGHQETQYF. The CDR3 region has the DNA TGCAGCGTTAGGCTTTCAGGGCACCAAGAGACCCAGTACTTC.

This clone was observed many times. The chain joins TRBV16 to TRBJ2-3; no clear D. Germline V gene data show CDR1 as KGHSY and CDR2 as FQNENV. V was clipped by 0 bases and J by 2 bases, with 9 bases between them. The CDR3 sequence is 15 residues long. The CDR3 sequence: CASSQSASLTDTQYF. In DNA form, the CDR3 reads TGTGCCAGCAGCCAATCTGCCAGCCTCACAGATACGCAGTATTTT.

This chain links TRBV4-2 with TRBJ2-4, with 7 nucleotides matching TRBD1. This CDR3 is 15 amino acids long. The V segment lost 6 bases and the J segment 6 bases; nucleotides outside the gene matches: 11. The germline gives CDR1 LGHNA, CDR2 YNFKEQ. The CDR3 loop reads CASSLGGASINIQYF. DNA for the CDR3: TGTGCCAGCAGTCTAGGGGGCGCATCTATAAACATTCAGTACTTC.